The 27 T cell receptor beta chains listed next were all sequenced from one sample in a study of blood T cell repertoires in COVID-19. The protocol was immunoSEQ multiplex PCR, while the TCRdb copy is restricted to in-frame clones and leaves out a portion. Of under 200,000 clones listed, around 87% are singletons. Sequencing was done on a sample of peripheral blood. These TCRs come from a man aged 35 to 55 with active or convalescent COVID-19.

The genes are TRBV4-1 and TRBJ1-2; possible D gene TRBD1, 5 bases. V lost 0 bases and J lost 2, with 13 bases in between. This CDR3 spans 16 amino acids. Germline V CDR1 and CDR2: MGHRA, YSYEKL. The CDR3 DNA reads TGCGCCAGCAGCCAAGAGTCGCAGGGCCTAAACTATGGCTACACCTTC. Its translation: CASSQESQGLNYGYTF.

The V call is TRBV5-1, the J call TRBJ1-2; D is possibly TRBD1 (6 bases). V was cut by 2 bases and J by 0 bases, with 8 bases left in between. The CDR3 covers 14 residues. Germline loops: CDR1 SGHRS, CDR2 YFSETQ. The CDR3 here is CASSLGGPNYGYTF. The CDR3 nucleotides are TGCGCCAGCAGCTTAGGGGGACCTAACTATGGCTACACCTTC. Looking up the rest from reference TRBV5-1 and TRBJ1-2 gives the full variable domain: KAGVTQTPRYLIKTRGQQVTLSCSPISGHRSVSWYQQTPGQGLQFLFEYFSETQRNKGNFPGRFSGRQFSNSRSEMNVSTLELGDSALYLCASSLGGPNYGYTFGSGTRLTVV.

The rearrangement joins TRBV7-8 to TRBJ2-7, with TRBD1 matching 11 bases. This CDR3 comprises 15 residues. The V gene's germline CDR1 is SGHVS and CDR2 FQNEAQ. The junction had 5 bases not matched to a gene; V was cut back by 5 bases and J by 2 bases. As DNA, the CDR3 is TGTGCCAGCAGCCCAAGGACAGGGGGCCCCTACGAGCAGTACTTC. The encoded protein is CASSPRTGGPYEQYF. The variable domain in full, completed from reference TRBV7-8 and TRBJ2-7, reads GAGVSQSPRYKVAKRGQDVALRCDPISGHVSLFWYQQALGQGPEFLTYFQNEAQLDKSGLPSDRFFAERPEGSVSTLKIQRTQQEDSAVYLCASSPRTGGPYEQYFGPGTRLTVT.

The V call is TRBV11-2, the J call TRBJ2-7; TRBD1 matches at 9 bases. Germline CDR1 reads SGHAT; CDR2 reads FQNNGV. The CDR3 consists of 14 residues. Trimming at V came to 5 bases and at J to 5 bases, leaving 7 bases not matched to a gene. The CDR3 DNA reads TGTGCCAGCAGCCCTGGACAGGGGAGAAACGAGCAGTACTTC. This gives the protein CASSPGQGRNEQYF.

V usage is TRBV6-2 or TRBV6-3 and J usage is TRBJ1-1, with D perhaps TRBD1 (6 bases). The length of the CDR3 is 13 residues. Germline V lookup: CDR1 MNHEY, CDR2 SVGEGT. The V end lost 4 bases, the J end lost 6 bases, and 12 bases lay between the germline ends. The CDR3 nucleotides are TGTGCCAGCAGTTTTATGGGGGCCGCTGAAGCTTTCTTT. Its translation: CASSFMGAAEAFF.

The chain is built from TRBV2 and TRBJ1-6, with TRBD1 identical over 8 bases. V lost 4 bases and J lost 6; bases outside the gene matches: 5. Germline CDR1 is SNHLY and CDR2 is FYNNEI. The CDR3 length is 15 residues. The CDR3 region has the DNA TGTGCCAGCAGTGTGTTGGACAGGGTTAATTCACCCCTCCACTTT. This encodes CASSVLDRVNSPLHF.

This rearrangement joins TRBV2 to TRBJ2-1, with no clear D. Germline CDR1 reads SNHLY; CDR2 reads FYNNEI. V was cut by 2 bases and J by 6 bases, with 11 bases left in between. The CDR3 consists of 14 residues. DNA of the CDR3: TGTGCCAGCAGTGAAACTGCGACTGTCAATGAGCAGTTCTTC. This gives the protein CASSETATVNEQFF.

The CDR3 DNA follows: TGCGCCAGCAGCCAAGGGCTAGCGAACTACGAGCAGTACTTC. This sequence encodes CASSQGLANYEQYF. The rearrangement links TRBV4-1 to TRBJ2-7; D perhaps matches TRBD2 (6 bases). The V gene lost 1 base and the J gene lost 3 bases, with 10 bases spanning the gap. Germline values: CDR1 MGHRA, CDR2 YSYEKL. CDR3 length: 14 amino acids.

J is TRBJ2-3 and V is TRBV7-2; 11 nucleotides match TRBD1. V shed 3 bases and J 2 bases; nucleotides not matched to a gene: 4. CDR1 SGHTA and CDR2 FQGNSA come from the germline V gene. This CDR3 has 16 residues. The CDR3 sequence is CASSLGQGGITDTQYF. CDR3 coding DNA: TGTGCCAGCAGCTTGGGACAGGGGGGTATCACAGATACGCAGTATTTT.

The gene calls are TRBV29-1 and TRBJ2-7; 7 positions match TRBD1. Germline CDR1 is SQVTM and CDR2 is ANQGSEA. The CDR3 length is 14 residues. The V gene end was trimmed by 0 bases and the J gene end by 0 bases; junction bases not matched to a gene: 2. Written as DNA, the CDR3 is TGCAGCGTTGAAGAGCAGGGGGACTCCTACGAGCAGTACTTC. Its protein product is CSVEEQGDSYEQYF.

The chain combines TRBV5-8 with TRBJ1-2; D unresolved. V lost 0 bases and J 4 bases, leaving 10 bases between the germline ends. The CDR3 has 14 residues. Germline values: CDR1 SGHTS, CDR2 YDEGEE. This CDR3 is CASSLGQEGYGYTF. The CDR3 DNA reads TGTGCCAGCAGCTTGGGCCAGGAGGGCTATGGCTACACCTTC.

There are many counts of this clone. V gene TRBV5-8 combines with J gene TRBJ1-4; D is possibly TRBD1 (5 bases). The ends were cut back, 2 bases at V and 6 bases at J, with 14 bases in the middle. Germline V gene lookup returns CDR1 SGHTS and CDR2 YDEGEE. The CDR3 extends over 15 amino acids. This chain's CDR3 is CASSFRQLADEKLFF. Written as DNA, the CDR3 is TGTGCCAGCAGCTTTAGACAGCTGGCGGATGAAAAACTGTTTTTT.

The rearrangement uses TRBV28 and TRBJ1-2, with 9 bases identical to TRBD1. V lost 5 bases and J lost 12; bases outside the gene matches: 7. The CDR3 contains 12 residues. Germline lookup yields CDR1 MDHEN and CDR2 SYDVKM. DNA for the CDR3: TGTGCCAGCAGTACAGGGGGCGGGCGACACACCTTC. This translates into CASSTGGGRHTF.

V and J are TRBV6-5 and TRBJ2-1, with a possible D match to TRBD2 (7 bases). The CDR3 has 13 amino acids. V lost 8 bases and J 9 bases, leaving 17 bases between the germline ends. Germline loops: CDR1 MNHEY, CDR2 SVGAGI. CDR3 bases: TGTGCCAGCGAATGGGGGGGGGCGCGTGAGCAGTTCTTC. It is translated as CASEWGGAREQFF.

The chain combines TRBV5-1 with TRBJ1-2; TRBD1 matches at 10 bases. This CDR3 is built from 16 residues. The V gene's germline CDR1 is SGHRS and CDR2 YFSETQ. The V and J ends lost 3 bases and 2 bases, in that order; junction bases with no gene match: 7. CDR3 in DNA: TGCGCCAGCAGCTCGGCACTGACAGGGGGCAACTATGGCTACACCTTC. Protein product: CASSSALTGGNYGYTF.

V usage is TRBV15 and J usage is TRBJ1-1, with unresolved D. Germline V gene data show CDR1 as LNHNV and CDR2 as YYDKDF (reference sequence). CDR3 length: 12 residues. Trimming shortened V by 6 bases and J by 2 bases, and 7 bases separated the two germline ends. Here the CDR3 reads CATRARNTEAFF. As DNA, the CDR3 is TGTGCCACCAGGGCCAGAAACACTGAAGCTTTCTTT.

Written as DNA, the CDR3 is TGTGCCAGCAGTTACGGGGGGTACTTGGATAATTCACCCCTCCACTTT. Translation gives CASSYGGYLDNSPLHF. The chain combines TRBV6-6 with TRBJ1-6; TRBD1 is a possible D gene (5 bases). CDR3 length: 16 residues. CDR1 and CDR2 (germline): MNHNY, SVGAGI (reference sequence). Trimming removed 2 bases at V and 5 bases at J, with 13 bases between.

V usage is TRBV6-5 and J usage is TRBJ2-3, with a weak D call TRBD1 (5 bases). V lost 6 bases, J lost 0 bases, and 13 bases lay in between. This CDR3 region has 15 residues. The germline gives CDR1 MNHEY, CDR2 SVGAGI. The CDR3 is CASSQQVPSTDTQYF. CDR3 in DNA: TGTGCCAGCAGCCAACAGGTCCCTAGCACAGATACGCAGTATTTT.

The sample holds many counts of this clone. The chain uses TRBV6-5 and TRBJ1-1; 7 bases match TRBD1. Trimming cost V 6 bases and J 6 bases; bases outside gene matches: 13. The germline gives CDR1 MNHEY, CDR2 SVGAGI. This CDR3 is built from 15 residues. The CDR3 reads CASRSPTGAWPEAFF. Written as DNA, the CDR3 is TGTGCCAGCAGGAGCCCCACAGGGGCTTGGCCTGAAGCTTTCTTT.

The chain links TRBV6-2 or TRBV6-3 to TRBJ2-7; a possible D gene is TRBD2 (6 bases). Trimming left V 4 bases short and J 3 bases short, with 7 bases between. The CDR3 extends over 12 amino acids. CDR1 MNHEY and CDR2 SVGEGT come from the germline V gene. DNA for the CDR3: TGTGCCAGCAGTTCCGGGGGCTACGAGCAGTACTTC. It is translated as CASSSGGYEQYF.

The CDR3: CASSVDTSGNTIYF. CDR3 in DNA: TGTGCCAGCAGCGTGGACACTTCTGGAAACACCATATATTTT. The rearrangement uses TRBV9 and TRBJ1-3; D may be TRBD1 (5 bases). Germline lookup yields CDR1 SGDLS and CDR2 YYNGEE. V lost 2 bases to trimming and J lost 1 base, with 7 bases between them. This CDR3 spans 14 amino acids.

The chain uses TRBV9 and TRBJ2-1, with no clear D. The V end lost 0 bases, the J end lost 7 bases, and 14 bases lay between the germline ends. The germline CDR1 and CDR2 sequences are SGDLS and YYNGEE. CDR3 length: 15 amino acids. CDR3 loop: CASSVEPGLRNEQFF. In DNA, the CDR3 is TGTGCCAGCAGCGTAGAGCCGGGTCTAAGAAATGAGCAGTTCTTC.

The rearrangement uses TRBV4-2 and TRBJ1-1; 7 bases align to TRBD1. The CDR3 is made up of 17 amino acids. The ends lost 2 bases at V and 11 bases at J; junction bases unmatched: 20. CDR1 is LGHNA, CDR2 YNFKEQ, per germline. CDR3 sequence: CASSQPTGMAGHSEAFF. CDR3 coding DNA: TGTGCCAGCAGCCAACCGACAGGGATGGCGGGTCATAGCGAGGCTTTCTTT.

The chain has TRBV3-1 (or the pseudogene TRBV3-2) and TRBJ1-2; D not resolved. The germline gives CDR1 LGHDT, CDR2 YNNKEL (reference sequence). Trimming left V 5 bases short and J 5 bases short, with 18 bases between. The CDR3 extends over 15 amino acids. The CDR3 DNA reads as TGTGCCAGCAGCACCCGCGGACTCGGAGGATATGGCTACACCTTC. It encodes CASSTRGLGGYGYTF.

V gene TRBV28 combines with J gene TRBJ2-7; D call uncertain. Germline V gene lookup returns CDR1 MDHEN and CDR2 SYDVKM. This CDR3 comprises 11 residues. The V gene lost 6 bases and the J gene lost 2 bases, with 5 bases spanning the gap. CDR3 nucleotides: TGTGCCAGCAGCCTTACCTACGAGCAGTACTTC. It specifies CASSLTYEQYF.

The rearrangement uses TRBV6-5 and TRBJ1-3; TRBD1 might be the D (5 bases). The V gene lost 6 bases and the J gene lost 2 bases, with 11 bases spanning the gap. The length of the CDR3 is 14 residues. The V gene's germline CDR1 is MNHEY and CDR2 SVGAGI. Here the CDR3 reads CASSRRGPGNTIYF. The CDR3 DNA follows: TGTGCCAGCAGCAGGAGGGGTCCTGGAAACACCATATATTTT.

CDR3 nucleotide sequence: TGTGCCAGCAGGGGACAGGGAGTCTATGGCTACACCTTC. This encodes CASRGQGVYGYTF. The rearrangement joins TRBV6-4 to TRBJ1-2, with 9 nucleotides matching TRBD1. The CDR3 sequence is 13 residues long. Germline V gives CDR1 MRHNA, CDR2 SNTAGT. With 6 bases clipped from V and 4 bases from J, the junction kept 3 bases outside the gene matches.